This T cell receptor beta chain was obtained from a study of cytomegalovirus exposure and HLA in healthy donors. As to this clone: What it recognizes is unknown.

The study drew the donors from its roughly 120-subject validation cohort, separate from the approximately 700-subject first cohort. Overall study findings and caveats: There were some public TCRs occurring in many donors, but most TCR sequences were rare. 150 or so TCR beta chains were listed as cytomegalovirus-associated. In vitro confirmation showed a few CMV-associated chains to be CMV antigen specific.

Data came from immunoSEQ multiplex PCR; TCRdb stores just in-frame clones and leaves some out. The sample records 45,000 to 70,000 clones, under 95% being singletons. Trimming removed 6 bases from V and 6 bases from J; junction bases left unmatched: 9. The CDR3 sequence is 15 residues long. Germline V gene lookup returns CDR1 KGHSH and CDR2 LQKENI. The genes are TRBV18 and TRBJ2-1; TRBD1 agrees at 9 bases. This clonotype originated in a man between 18 and 35 years old in good health and CMV-seronegative. Sequencing was performed on PBMCs. This CDR3 is CASSLTGGLGNEQFF. DNA for the CDR3: TGTGCCAGCTCCCTAACAGGGGGCCTGGGCAATGAGCAGTTCTTC.